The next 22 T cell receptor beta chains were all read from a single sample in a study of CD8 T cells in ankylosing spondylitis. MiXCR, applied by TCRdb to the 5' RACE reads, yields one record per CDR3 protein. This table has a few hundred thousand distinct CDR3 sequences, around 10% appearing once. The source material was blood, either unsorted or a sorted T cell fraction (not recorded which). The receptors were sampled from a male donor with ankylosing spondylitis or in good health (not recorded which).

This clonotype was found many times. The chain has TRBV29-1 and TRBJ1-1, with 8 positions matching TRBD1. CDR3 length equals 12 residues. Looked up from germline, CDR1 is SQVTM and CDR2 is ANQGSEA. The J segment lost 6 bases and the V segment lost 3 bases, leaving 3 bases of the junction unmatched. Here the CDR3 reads CSVDPQGAEAFF. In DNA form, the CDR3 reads TGCAGCGTTGATCCACAGGGGGCTGAAGCTTTCTTT.

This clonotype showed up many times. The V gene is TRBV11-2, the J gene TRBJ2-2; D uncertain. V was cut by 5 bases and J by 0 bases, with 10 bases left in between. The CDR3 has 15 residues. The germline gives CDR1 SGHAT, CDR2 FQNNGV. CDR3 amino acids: CASSPHSTNTGELFF. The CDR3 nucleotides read TGTGCCAGCAGCCCCCATTCGACGAACACCGGGGAGCTGTTTTTT.

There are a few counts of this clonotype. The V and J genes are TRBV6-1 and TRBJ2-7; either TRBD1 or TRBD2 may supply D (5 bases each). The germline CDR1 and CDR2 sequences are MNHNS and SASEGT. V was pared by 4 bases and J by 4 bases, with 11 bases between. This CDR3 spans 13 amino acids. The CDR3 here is CASSAVGGYEQYF. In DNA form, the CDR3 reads TGTGCCAGCAGTGCTGTTGGGGGTTACGAGCAGTACTTC.

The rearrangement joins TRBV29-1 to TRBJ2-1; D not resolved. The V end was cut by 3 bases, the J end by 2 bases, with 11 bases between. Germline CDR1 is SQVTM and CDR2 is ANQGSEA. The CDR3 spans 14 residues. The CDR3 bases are TGCAGCGTTGAGGCCCGGTTCCCCTACAATGAGCAGTTCTTC. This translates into CSVEARFPYNEQFF.

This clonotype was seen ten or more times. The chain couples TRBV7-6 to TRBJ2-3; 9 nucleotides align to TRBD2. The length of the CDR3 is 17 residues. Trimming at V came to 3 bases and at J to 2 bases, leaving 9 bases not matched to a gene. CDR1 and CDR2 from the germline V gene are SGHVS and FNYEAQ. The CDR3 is CASSFPRLAEYTDTQYF. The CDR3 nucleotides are TGTGCCAGCAGCTTTCCGAGACTAGCGGAATACACAGATACGCAGTATTTT.

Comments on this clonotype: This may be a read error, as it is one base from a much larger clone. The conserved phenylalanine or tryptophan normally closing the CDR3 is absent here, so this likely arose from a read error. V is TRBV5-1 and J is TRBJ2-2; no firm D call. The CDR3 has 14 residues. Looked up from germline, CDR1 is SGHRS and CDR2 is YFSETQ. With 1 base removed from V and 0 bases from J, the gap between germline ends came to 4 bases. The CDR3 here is CASSLSTNTGELFS. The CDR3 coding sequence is TGCGCCAGCAGCTTGTCGACGAACACCGGGGAGCTGTTTTCT.

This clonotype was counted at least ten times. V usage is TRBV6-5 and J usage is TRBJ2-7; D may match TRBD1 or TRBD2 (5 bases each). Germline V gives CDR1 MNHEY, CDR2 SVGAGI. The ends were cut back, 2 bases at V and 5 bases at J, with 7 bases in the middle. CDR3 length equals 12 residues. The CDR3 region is CASSYGGNEQYF. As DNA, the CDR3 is TGTGCCAGCAGTTACGGGGGAAACGAGCAGTACTTC.

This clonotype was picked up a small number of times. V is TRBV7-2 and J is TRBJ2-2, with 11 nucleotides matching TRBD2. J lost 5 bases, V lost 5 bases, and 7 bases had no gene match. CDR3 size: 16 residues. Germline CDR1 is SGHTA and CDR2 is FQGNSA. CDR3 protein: CASSQELAGGTGELFF. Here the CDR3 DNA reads TGTGCCAGCAGCCAAGAGTTAGCGGGAGGGACCGGGGAGCTGTTTTTT.

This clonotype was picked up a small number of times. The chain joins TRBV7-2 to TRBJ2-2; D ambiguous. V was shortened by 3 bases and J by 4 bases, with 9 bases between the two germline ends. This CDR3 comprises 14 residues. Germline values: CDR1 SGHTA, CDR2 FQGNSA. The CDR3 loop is CASSFTRGTGELFF. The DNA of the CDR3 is TGTGCCAGCAGCTTTACTCGAGGCACCGGGGAGCTGTTTTTT. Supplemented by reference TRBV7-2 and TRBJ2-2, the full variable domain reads GAGVSQSPSNKVTEKGKDVELRCDPISGHTALYWYRQSLGQGLEFLIYFQGNSAPDKSGLPSDRFSAERTGGSVSTLTIQRTQQEDSAVYLCASSFTRGTGELFFGEGSRLTVL.

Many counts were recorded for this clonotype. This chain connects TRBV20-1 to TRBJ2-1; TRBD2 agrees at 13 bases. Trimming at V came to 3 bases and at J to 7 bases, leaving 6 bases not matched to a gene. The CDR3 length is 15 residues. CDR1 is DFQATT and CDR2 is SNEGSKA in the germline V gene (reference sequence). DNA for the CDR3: TGCAGTGCTAGCAGGACTAGCGGGAGTTCTAATGAGCAGTTCTTC. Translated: CSASRTSGSSNEQFF.

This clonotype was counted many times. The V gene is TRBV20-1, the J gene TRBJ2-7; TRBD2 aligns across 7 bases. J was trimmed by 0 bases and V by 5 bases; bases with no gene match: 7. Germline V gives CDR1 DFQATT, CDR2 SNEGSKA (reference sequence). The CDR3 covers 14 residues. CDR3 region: CSASLAVSSYEQYF. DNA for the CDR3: TGCAGTGCTTCTCTAGCGGTTAGCTCCTACGAGCAGTACTTC.

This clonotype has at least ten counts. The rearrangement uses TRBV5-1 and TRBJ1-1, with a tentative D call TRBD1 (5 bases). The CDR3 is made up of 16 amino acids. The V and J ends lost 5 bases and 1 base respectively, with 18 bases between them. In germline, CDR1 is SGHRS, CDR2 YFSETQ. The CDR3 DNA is TGCGCCAGCAGTTCAGACCAGGGTGCGACGAACACTGAAGCTTTCTTT. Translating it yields CASSSDQGATNTEAFF.

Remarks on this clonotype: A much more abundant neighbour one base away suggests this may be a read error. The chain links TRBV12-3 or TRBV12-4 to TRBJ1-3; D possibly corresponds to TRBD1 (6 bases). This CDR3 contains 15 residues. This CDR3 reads CTSSLGGDMGNTIYF. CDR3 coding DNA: TGTACCAGCAGTTTAGGGGGTGATATGGGAAACACCATATATTTT.

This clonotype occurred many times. DNA of the CDR3: TGTGCCAGCAGACGTAGCACAGATACGCAGTATTTT. This gives the protein CASRRSTDTQYF. The gene calls are TRBV12-3 or TRBV12-4 and TRBJ2-3; D uncertain. With 6 bases removed from V and 0 bases from J, the gap between germline ends came to 4 bases. This CDR3 spans 12 amino acids.

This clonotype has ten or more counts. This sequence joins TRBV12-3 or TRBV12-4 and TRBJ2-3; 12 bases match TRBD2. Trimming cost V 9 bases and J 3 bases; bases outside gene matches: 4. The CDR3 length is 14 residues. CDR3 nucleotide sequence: TGTGCCAGTACTAGCGGGAGGTTTACAGATACGCAGTATTTT. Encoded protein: CASTSGRFTDTQYF.

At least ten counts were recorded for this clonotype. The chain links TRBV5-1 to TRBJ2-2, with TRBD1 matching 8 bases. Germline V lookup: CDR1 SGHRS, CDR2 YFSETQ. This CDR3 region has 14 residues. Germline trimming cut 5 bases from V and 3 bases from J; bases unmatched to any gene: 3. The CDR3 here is CASRVGQDTGELFF. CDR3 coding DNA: TGCGCCAGCAGGGTGGGACAGGACACCGGGGAGCTGTTTTTT. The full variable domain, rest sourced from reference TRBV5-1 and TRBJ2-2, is KAGVTQTPRYLIKTRGQQVTLSCSPISGHRSVSWYQQTPGQGLQFLFEYFSETQRNKGNFPGRFSGRQFSNSRSEMNVSTLELGDSALYLCASRVGQDTGELFFGEGSRLTVL.

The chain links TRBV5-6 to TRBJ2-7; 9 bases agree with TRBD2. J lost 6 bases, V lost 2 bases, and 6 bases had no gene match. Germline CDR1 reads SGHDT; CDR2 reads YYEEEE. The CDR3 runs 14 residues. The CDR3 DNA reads TGTGCCAGCAGCTTAGCGGGAGGACGAGGCGAGCAGTACTTC. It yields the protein CASSLAGGRGEQYF. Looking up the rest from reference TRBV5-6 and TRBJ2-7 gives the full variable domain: DAGVTQSPTHLIKTRGQQVTLRCSPKSGHDTVSWYQQALGQGPQFIFQYYEEEERQRGNFPDRFSGHQFPNYSSELNVNALLLGDSALYLCASSLAGGRGEQYFGPGTRLTVT.

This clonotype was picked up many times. The CDR3 region has the DNA TGTGCCAGCTCGAACGGGGAGCGTTCTGGGGAAGCTTTCTTT. It translates to CASSNGERSGEAFF. The V call is TRBV27, the J call TRBJ1-1; unclear D gene. CDR1 is MNHEY, CDR2 SMNVEV, per germline (reference sequence). The length of the CDR3 is 14 residues. The germline V and J ends were trimmed by 8 bases and 8 bases, with 21 bases remaining between them.

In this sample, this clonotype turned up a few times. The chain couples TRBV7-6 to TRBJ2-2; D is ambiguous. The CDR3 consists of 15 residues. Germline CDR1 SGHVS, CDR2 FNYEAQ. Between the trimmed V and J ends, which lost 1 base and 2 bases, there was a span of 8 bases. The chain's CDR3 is CASSLVVSNTGELFF. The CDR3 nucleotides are TGTGCCAGCAGCTTAGTTGTCTCCAACACCGGGGAGCTGTTTTTT.

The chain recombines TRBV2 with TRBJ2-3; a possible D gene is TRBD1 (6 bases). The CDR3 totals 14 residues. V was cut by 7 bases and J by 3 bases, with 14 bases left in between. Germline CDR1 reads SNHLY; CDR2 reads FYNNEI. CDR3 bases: TGTGCCAGCACCCGAGACAGGTGGACAGATACGCAGTATTTT. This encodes CASTRDRWTDTQYF.

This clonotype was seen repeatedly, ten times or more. The CDR3 here is CAITDSGANVLTF. DNA for the CDR3: TGTGCCATCACAGATTCTGGGGCCAACGTCCTGACTTTC. The chain couples TRBV10-3 to TRBJ2-6; D uncertain. The ends were cut back, 7 bases at V and 1 base at J, with 5 bases in the middle. Germline V gene sequence: CDR1 ENHRY, CDR2 SYGVKD. The CDR3 contains 13 residues.

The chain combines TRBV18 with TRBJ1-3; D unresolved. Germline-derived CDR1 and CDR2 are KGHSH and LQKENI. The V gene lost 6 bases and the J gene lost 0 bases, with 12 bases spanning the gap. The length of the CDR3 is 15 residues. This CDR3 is CASSPGGSSGNTIYF. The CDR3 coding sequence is TGTGCCAGCTCGCCCGGAGGATCCTCTGGAAACACCATATATTTT.